Listed below are T cell receptor beta chains from one sample, sequenced in a study of Ad26.COV2.S vaccination and SARS-CoV-2 variants. Clones were read by immunoSEQ multiplex PCR, and TCRdb kept only the in-frame ones, dropping some. This table has about 350,000 clones, approximately 90% appearing once. Sequences were derived from peripheral blood, sampled after recovery from COVID-19. These receptors all stem from a human donor who had recovered from COVID-19. CDR3s include the opening cysteine and the closing phenylalanine or tryptophan. A D gene is named only where the DNA matches it firmly.

D	V	J	DNA	CDR3
NA	TRBV15	TRBJ1-1	TGTGCCACCCCCCGGGAAGTTAAAGGGACTGAAGCTTTCTTT	CATPREVKGTEAFF
NA	TRBV2	TRBJ2-7	TGTGCCAGCAGTGGACAGGAGTACGAGCAGTACTTC	CASSGQEYEQYF
TRBD1	TRBV29-1	TRBJ1-1	TGCAGCGTTGATTCCCGGGCGAGGGGGCGCAGGTGGGCTTTCTTT	CSVDSRARGRRWAFF
TRBD1	TRBV19	TRBJ2-2	TGTGCCAGTATTTTCCGGGACAGGGGTACCGGGGAGCTGTTTTTT	CASIFRDRGTGELFF
TRBD2	TRBV18	TRBJ2-3	TGTGCCAGCTCCCTGAAGCGGGGGGTTATAACAGATACGCAGTATTTT	CASSLKRGVITDTQYF
NA	TRBV7-9	TRBJ1-2	TGTGCCAGCAGCTTGGAAGGGGACCTAACACTTTATGGCTACACCTTC	CASSLEGDLTLYGYTF
NA	TRBV25-1	TRBJ1-3	TGTGCCAGCAGTCGAGGGGGTACGTCTGGAAACACCATATATTTT	CASSRGGTSGNTIYF
NA	TRBV27	TRBJ2-1	TGTGCCAGCAGTCTCGTGGGGGGCTCCTACAATGAGCAGTTCTTC	CASSLVGGSYNEQFF
NA	TRBV3-1/TRBV3-2	TRBJ1-2	TGTGCCAGCAGCCAGATTGGGGCCCAACTTTATGGCTACACCTTC	CASSQIGAQLYGYTF
NA	TRBV7-9	TRBJ1-4	TGTGCCAGCAGCTTGGCCGCCCGATCCCGACGGGATGAAAAACTGTTTTTT	CASSLAARSRRDEKLFF